The rows below give T cell receptor beta chains drawn from one sample of a study of regulatory T cells in long-lasting Graves disease. Via MiXCR, TCRdb re-called the multiplex PCR reads, giving one row per CDR3 protein. The data hold 250,000 to 400,000 distinct CDR3 sequences, with 18% observed a single time. The specimen comprised peripheral blood mononuclear cells (PBMCs), sampled at new diagnosis, from a patient treated with antithyroid drugs. Receptors originate from a female donor with Graves disease. The CDR3 runs from the conserved cysteine through the conserved F or W. The D gene is left open where the match is weak. Clone size is stated in some rows and not others, as once, few, many or a class when expanded.

j_call | clone_size | v_call | d_call | cdr3_length | cdr3_nt | cdr3_aa
TRBJ2-5 | few | TRBV6-5 | NA | 16 | TGTGCCAGCAGTTACTTTGGTAGCGGATTCCAAGAGACCCAGTACTTC | CASSYFGSGFQETQYF
TRBJ2-7 | NA | TRBV4-1 | TRBD2 | 15 | TGCGCCAGCAGCCGAGATCAACTAGCGAGCTACGAGCAGTACTTC | CASSRDQLASYEQYF
TRBJ2-7 | many | TRBV7-8 | TRBD2 | 15 | TGTGCCAGCAGCCCTGGAACAGCGGGAAGGTACGAGCAGTACTTC | CASSPGTAGRYEQYF
TRBJ2-5 | few | TRBV19 | NA | 14 | TGTGCCAGTAGTGGACTTCAGGGGCAAGAGACCCAGTACTTC | CASSGLQGQETQYF
TRBJ1-4 | many | TRBV2 | TRBD1 | 14 | TGTGCCAGCAGGGAAGGGACAGGGACTGAAAAACTGTTTTTT | CASREGTGTEKLFF
TRBJ2-7 | NA | TRBV7-9 | TRBD2 | 14 | TGTGCCAGCAGCTTAGAGGCTAGCGGGAACGAGCAGTACTTC | CASSLEASGNEQYF
TRBJ1-5 | many | TRBV6-1 | TRBD1 | 13 | TGTGCCAGCAGTACAGGGGGTCGGCAGCCCCAGCATTTT | CASSTGGRQPQHF
TRBJ1-5 | many | TRBV2 | NA | 16 | TGTGCCAGCAGTGACCACTTCGGGACAACAGATCAGCCCCAGCATTTT | CASSDHFGTTDQPQHF
TRBJ1-2 | many | TRBV28 | NA | 16 | TGTGCCAGCAGGGCGGGGCTTCTCACCAGGAACTATGGCTACACCTTC | CASRAGLLTRNYGYTF
TRBJ1-1 | NA | TRBV9 | TRBD1 | 19 | TGTGCCAGCAGCAACGACATCCCGGGACAGGGGGCGCATAGTGGTGAAGCTTTCTTT | CASSNDIPGQGAHSGEAFF
TRBJ2-1 | many | TRBV11-2 | TRBD1 | 17 | TGTGCCAGCAGCTTAGCCTCCGGGACAGGGGGGCACAATGAGCAGTTCTTC | CASSLASGTGGHNEQFF
TRBJ2-1 | few | TRBV29-1 | TRBD2 | 16 | TGCAGCGTTGCAGGGTCGGAGACTAGCACCTACAATGAGCAGTTCTTC | CSVAGSETSTYNEQFF
TRBJ2-7 | many | TRBV12-3/TRBV12-4 | TRBD1 | 13 | TGTGCCAGCCAGGGGGACAGAGCCTACGAGCAGTACTTC | CASQGDRAYEQYF
TRBJ1-5 | many | TRBV20-1 | NA | 12 | TGCAGTGCTAGAGTCAGCAATCAGCCCCAGCATTTT | CSARVSNQPQHF
TRBJ1-4 | many | TRBV30 | NA | 13 | TGTGCCTGGAGCCTGGGCCCTAATGAAAAACTGTTTTTT | CAWSLGPNEKLFF
TRBJ2-1 | many | TRBV7-3 | NA | 14 | TGTGCCAGCAGCTTAGACCCCGCGCGGAATGAGCAGTTCTTC | CASSLDPARNEQFF
TRBJ2-3 | NA | TRBV20-1 | NA | 15 | TGCAGTGCTAGACTACGCCGGGGCTACACAGATACGCAGTATTTT | CSARLRRGYTDTQYF
TRBJ1-2 | many | TRBV5-1 | TRBD1 | 15 | TGCGCCAGCAGCTTGCGCACGACAGGGGACTATGGCTACACCTTC | CASSLRTTGDYGYTF
TRBJ2-3 | NA | TRBV20-1 | NA | 14 | TGCAGTGCCCTGGACGGAACTAGCACAGATACGCAGTATTTT | CSALDGTSTDTQYF
TRBJ2-5 | many | TRBV5-4 | NA | 14 | TGTGCCAGCAGCTCCAGGACGACCCAAGAGACCCAGTACTTC | CASSSRTTQETQYF
TRBJ2-5 | many | TRBV2 | NA | 12 | TGTGCCAGCAGTCCCTCCCAAGAGACCCAGTACTTC | CASSPSQETQYF